This T cell receptor beta chain was obtained from a study of blood T cell repertoires in COVID-19. About the research overall: Samples taken during acute and convalescent COVID-19 were collected in the United States, Italy and Spain. From T cells, B-cell-depleted T cells, or PBMCs came the material, which was cDNA or gDNA.

As processed by the authors: It was from reference gene primer amplification that nucleated cell counts were estimated. Generated by immunoSEQ multiplex PCR, the TCRdb table keeps only in-frame clones and is missing some. The DNA gave D and trimming, while V, J and clone size come from that table. The sample shows about 100,000 clones, 70% to 90% of them seen only once. V shed 5 bases and J shed 0 bases, with 16 bases lying between them. Germline V lookup: CDR1 SGHTA, CDR2 FQGNSA. This CDR3 is 16 amino acids long. The sample comprised peripheral blood. J is TRBJ1-2 and V is TRBV7-2; tentatively, D is TRBD1 (5 bases). This clonotype originated in a human donor in a cohort sampled during active COVID-19. Written as DNA, the CDR3 is TGTGCCAGCAGCAGACCCCGGGGGGGAGCTAACTATGGCTACACCTTC. Its protein product is CASSRPRGGANYGYTF.